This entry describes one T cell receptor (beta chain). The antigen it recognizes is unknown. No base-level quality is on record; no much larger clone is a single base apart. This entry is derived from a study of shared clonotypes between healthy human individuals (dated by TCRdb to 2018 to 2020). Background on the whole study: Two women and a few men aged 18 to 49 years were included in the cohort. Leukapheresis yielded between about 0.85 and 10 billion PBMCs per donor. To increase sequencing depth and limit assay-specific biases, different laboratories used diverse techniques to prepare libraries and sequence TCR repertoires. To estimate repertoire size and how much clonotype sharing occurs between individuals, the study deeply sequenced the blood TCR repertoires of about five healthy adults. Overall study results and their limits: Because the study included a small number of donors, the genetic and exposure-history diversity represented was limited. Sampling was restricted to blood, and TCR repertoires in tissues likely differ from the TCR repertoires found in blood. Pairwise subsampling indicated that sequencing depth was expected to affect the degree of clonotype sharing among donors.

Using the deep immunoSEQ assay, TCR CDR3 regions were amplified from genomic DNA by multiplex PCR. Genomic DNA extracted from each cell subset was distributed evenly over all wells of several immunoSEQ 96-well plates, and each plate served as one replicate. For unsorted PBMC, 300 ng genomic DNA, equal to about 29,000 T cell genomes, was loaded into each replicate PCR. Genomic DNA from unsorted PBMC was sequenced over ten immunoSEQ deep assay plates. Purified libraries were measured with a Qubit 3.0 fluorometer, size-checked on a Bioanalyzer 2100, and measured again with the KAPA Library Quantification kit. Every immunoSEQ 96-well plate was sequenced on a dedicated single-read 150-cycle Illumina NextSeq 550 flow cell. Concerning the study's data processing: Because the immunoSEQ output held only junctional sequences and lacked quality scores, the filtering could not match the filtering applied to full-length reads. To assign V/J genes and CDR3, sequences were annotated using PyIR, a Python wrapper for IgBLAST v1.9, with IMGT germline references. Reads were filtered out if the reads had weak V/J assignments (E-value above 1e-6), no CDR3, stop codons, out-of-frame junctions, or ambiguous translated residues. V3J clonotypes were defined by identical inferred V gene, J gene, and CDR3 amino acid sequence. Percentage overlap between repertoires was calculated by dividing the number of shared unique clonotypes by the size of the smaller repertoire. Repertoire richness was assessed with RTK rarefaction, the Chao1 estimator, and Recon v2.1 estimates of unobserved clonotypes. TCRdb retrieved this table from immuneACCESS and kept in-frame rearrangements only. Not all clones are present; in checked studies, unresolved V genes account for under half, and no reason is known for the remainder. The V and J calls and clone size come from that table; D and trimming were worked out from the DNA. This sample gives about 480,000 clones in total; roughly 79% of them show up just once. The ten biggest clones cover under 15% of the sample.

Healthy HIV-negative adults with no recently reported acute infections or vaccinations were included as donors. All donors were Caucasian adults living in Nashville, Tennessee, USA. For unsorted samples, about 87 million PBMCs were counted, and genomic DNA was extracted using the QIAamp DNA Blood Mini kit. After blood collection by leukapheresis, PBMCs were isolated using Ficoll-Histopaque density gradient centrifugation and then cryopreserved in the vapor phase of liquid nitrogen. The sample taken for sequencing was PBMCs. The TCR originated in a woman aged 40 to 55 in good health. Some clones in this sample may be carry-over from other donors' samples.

The sequenced DNA: TGCGCCAGCAGCTTGGGGGCAGGGGGCCTCACTGAAGCTTTCTTT. Translated, this is CASSLGAGGLTEAFF. The rearranged segments are TRBV5-1 and TRBJ1-1; 8 bases in the middle match TRBD1. Trimming accounts for 0 bases at V and 4 bases at J, while the number of junction bases matched to no gene is 5. Sequences SGHRS (CDR1) and YFSETQ (CDR2) are obtained from the germline V gene. Taken from cysteine to phenylalanine, the CDR3 has 15 residues. Only the CDR3 DNA stays, 45 bases, in frame from base 1.